A single sample gave rise to the 24 T cell receptor beta chains below, sequenced in a study of T-cell memory formation after mild COVID-19. One entry per CDR3 protein results from TCRdb running MiXCR on the 5' RACE reads. The sample yields 150,000 to 200,000 distinct CDR3 sequences, roughly 16% seen once. The sequenced material came from PBMCs or a T cell subset sorted from them (not recorded which). The origin of the receptors is an adult woman who had mild COVID-19 (a few samples of this study predate the infection). Cell type and time point are not known.

The V gene is TRBV29-1, the J gene TRBJ2-7; 7 bases align to TRBD1. V shed 6 bases and J 5 bases; nucleotides not matched to a gene: 10. The CDR3 is 13 amino acids. Germline-derived CDR1 and CDR2 are SQVTM and ANQGSEA. For the CDR3, the DNA is TGCAGCGTCTCCCCGGGACAGAAGGACGAGCAGTACTTC. Translation gives CSVSPGQKDEQYF.

This clonotype has only a few counts. This chain joins TRBV5-1 and TRBJ2-3, with TRBD2 identical over 12 bases. CDR3 size: 18 residues. Germline values: CDR1 SGHRS, CDR2 YFSETQ. The V gene end was trimmed by 2 bases and the J gene end by 0 bases; junction bases not matched to a gene: 7. The CDR3 spells CASSLPGLAGSSTDTQYF. The CDR3 bases are TGCGCCAGCAGCTTACCGGGACTAGCGGGTTCCAGCACAGATACGCAGTATTTT.

The chain carries TRBV2 and TRBJ1-1; 9 positions match TRBD1. The ends lost 10 bases at V and 5 bases at J; junction bases unmatched: 8. The CDR3 is 13 amino acids. Per the germline V gene, CDR1 is SNHLY and CDR2 is FYNNEI. The CDR3 nucleotides read TGTGCCACCCGGACAGGGGTGGGGACTGAAGCTTTCTTT. Its protein is CATRTGVGTEAFF.

This clonotype has only a few counts. This sequence joins TRBV5-1 and TRBJ1-2, with 8 bases that match TRBD1. This CDR3 is built from 17 residues. Trimming took 2 bases from V and 1 from J; bases not matched to a gene: 10. Germline loops: CDR1 SGHRS, CDR2 YFSETQ. The CDR3 region is CASSFAKMGQVNYGYTF. DNA for the CDR3: TGCGCCAGCAGCTTCGCTAAAATGGGACAGGTTAACTATGGCTACACCTTC. Using reference TRBV5-1 and TRBJ1-2 for the parts outside the CDR3, the full variable domain is KAGVTQTPRYLIKTRGQQVTLSCSPISGHRSVSWYQQTPGQGLQFLFEYFSETQRNKGNFPGRFSGRQFSNSRSEMNVSTLELGDSALYLCASSFAKMGQVNYGYTFGSGTRLTVV.

This clonotype was detected a few times. V usage is TRBV7-2 and J usage is TRBJ2-5; unclear D gene. The germline V gene has CDR1 SGHTA and CDR2 FQGNSA. The CDR3 is 14 residues long. V was clipped by 6 bases and J by 0 bases, with 11 bases between them. CDR3 nucleotide sequence: TGTGCCAGCAGTCCTCCTGGGTACCAAGAGACCCAGTACTTC. Encoded protein: CASSPPGYQETQYF. Looking up the rest from reference TRBV7-2 and TRBJ2-5 gives the full variable domain: GAGVSQSPSNKVTEKGKDVELRCDPISGHTALYWYRQSLGQGLEFLIYFQGNSAPDKSGLPSDRFSAERTGGSVSTLTIQRTQQEDSAVYLCASSPPGYQETQYFGPGTRLLVL.

The genes are TRBV4-1 and TRBJ1-1, with TRBD1 matching 9 bases. The CDR3 length is 16 residues. In germline, CDR1 is MGHRA, CDR2 YSYEKL. Germline trimming cut 3 bases from V and 3 bases from J; bases unmatched to any gene: 8. The CDR3 spells CASSQGTGRLDTEAFF. The DNA of the CDR3 is TGCGCCAGCAGCCAGGGGACAGGGCGTTTGGACACTGAAGCTTTCTTT.

The V call is TRBV4-3, the J call TRBJ1-1; D is unresolved. Germline assignment: CDR1 LGHNA and CDR2 YSLEER. The CDR3 is 16 residues long. The V end lost 1 base, the J end lost 5 bases, and 17 bases lay between the germline ends. CDR3 sequence (DNA): TGCGCCAGCAGCCAAGTATCAGACCACGCAGAAACTGAAGCTTTCTTT. Amino acids: CASSQVSDHAETEAFF.

V gene TRBV4-1 combines with J gene TRBJ1-1; no clear D. V lost 4 bases and J lost 0, with 9 bases in between. Germline-derived CDR1 and CDR2 are MGHRA and YSYEKL. This CDR3 has 14 residues. The CDR3 DNA reads as TGCGCCAGCAGCCGATCGGACGTGAACACTGAAGCTTTCTTT. Its translation: CASSRSDVNTEAFF.

This clonotype was recorded a few times. The V call is TRBV6-2 or TRBV6-3, the J call TRBJ2-1, with D perhaps matching TRBD1 (6 bases). The CDR3 is 18 residues long. With 0 bases removed from V and 9 bases from J, the gap between germline ends came to 24 bases. CDR1 is MNHEY, CDR2 SVGEGT, per germline. The CDR3 DNA reads TGTGCCAGCAGTTACTCGCCAGGGACACCGGATCCCACACGTGAGCAGTTCTTC. This codes for CASSYSPGTPDPTREQFF.

V gene TRBV20-1 combines with J gene TRBJ1-2, with 11 nucleotides matching TRBD1. V trimming: 3 bases; J trimming: 8 bases; junction bases outside the gene matches: 14. Per the germline V gene, CDR1 is DFQATT and CDR2 is SNEGSKA (reference sequence). This CDR3 is built from 16 residues. DNA for the CDR3: TGCAGTGCTAGGGGTGGACAGGGGGCAAGGTCAGGGGGCTACACCTTC. This sequence encodes CSARGGQGARSGGYTF.

As regards this clonotype: Germline and junction disagree at one end, which may indicate a read error. This sequence joins TRBV5-4 and TRBJ2-7; D tentatively fits TRBD1 or TRBD2 (5 bases each). Germline V lookup: CDR1 SGHNT, CDR2 YYREEE (reference sequence). The CDR3 covers 15 residues. CDR3 DNA sequence: TGTGACAGCAGCCCAAATGGACGGGGCAACTACGAGCAGTACTTC. Its protein product is CDSSPNGRGNYEQYF.

The CDR3 region has the DNA TGTGCCAGCAGAGAGGGACAGCGGAACACTGAAGCTTTCTTT. Its translation: CASREGQRNTEAFF. The rearrangement joins TRBV6-1 to TRBJ1-1; TRBD1 matches at 7 bases. Looked up from germline, CDR1 is MNHNS and CDR2 is SASEGT. V lost 6 bases to trimming and J lost 1 base; unmatched junction nucleotides: 5. The CDR3 loop spans 14 amino acids.

The chain uses TRBV20-1 and TRBJ2-6, with D possibly TRBD1 on 6 matching bases. Germline V gene sequence: CDR1 DFQATT, CDR2 SNEGSKA (reference sequence). V dropped 3 bases and J dropped 0 bases, with 18 bases sitting between them. The CDR3 extends over 18 amino acids. The CDR3 loop is CSASRYRDPLSGANVLTF. The DNA for the CDR3 is TGCAGTGCTAGTCGCTACAGGGACCCCCTCTCTGGGGCCAACGTCCTGACTTTC.

The rearrangement uses TRBV20-1 and TRBJ1-2; D remains ambiguous. The V and J ends lost 7 bases and 6 bases respectively, with 21 bases between them. Looked up from germline, CDR1 is DFQATT and CDR2 is SNEGSKA (reference sequence). This CDR3 region has 14 residues. The CDR3 DNA sequence: TGCAGTGTTCGAGGGCGGGTTTTGCTCAATGGCTACACCTTC. Protein sequence: CSVRGRVLLNGYTF.

The rearrangement uses TRBV10-3 and TRBJ2-3, with 8 bases aligning to TRBD2. The CDR3 is 13 residues long. CDR1 and CDR2 (germline): ENHRY, SYGVKD. V lost 3 bases and J lost 5; bases outside the gene matches: 1. The CDR3 loop reads CAISDGGGDTQYF. The CDR3 DNA reads as TGTGCCATCAGTGACGGGGGGGGAGATACGCAGTATTTT.

This clonotype occurred a few times. The chain recombines TRBV5-1 with TRBJ2-5, with D possibly matching TRBD1 (6 bases). V was pared by 3 bases and J by 4 bases, with 16 bases between. The CDR3 is 15 residues long. CDR1 is SGHRS, CDR2 YFSETQ, per germline. The CDR3 DNA reads TGCGCCAGCAGCTCCGGGACAAGGCTGGGAGAGACCCAGTACTTC. Its translation is CASSSGTRLGETQYF.

This clonotype was seen at least ten times. This chain uses TRBV7-2 with TRBJ2-7, with no clear D. This CDR3 is 15 amino acids long. V was trimmed by 1 base and J by 0 bases, leaving 10 bases between them. Germline CDR1 reads SGHTA; CDR2 reads FQGNSA. The CDR3 DNA reads TGTGCCAGCAGCTTAGATTCAGGCTTCTCCTACGAGCAGTACTTC. This codes for CASSLDSGFSYEQYF.

V is TRBV10-3 and J is TRBJ1-2; TRBD1 matches 8 bases. Trimming at V came to 2 bases and at J to 7 bases, leaving 6 bases not matched to a gene. CDR1 is ENHRY and CDR2 is SYGVKD in the germline V gene. The CDR3 runs to 14 residues. In DNA form, the CDR3 reads TGTGCCATCAGTGAGATGGACAGGGCCGGTGGCTACACCTTC. This sequence encodes CAISEMDRAGGYTF.

This clonotype was observed at least ten times. V gene TRBV5-1 combines with J gene TRBJ2-1; TRBD1 is a possible D gene (5 bases). The CDR3 runs 13 residues. Trimming cost V 4 bases and J 4 bases, with 9 bases left between them. Germline CDR1 and CDR2: SGHRS and YFSETQ. CDR3 in amino acids: CASSGAGYNEQFF. Here the CDR3 DNA reads TGCGCCAGCAGCGGAGCAGGGTACAATGAGCAGTTCTTC.

The V gene is TRBV7-8, the J gene TRBJ1-6, with 7 bases lining up with TRBD1. Trimming took 5 bases from V and 6 from J; bases not matched to a gene: 7. The germline V gene encodes CDR1 SGHVS and CDR2 FQNEAQ. CDR3 length: 15 amino acids. CDR3 protein: CASSLGGQRNSPLHF. CDR3 coding DNA: TGTGCCAGCAGCCTGGGGGGACAGCGTAATTCACCCCTCCACTTT.

This chain joins TRBV14 and TRBJ2-1, with D uncertain. Looked up from germline, CDR1 is SGHDN and CDR2 is FVKESK. This CDR3 contains 14 residues. V lost 0 bases and J lost 7, with 10 bases in between. CDR3 sequence (DNA): TGTGCCAGCAGCCAAGATAACCCAGTGAATGAGCAGTTCTTC. This encodes CASSQDNPVNEQFF.

The V call is TRBV20-1, the J call TRBJ1-2, with D unresolved. In germline, CDR1 is DFQATT, CDR2 SNEGSKA (reference sequence). Trimming pared 0 bases from V and 4 bases from J, leaving 9 bases between. The CDR3 sequence is 13 residues long. The chain's CDR3 is CSARDPGGYGYTF. The CDR3 DNA reads as TGCAGTGCTAGAGATCCCGGCGGCTATGGCTACACCTTC.

V gene TRBV4-1 combines with J gene TRBJ1-5; TRBD1 agrees at 7 bases. Germline CDR1 and CDR2: MGHRA and YSYEKL. The junction had 5 bases not matched to a gene; V was cut back by 2 bases and J by 10 bases. CDR3 size: 13 residues. CDR3 in DNA: TGCGCCAGCAGCCAAACAGGGGTAAGCCCCCAGCATTTT. Translating it yields CASSQTGVSPQHF.

This clonotype was seen a handful of times. V is TRBV9 and J is TRBJ1-1; 7 positions match TRBD1. Germline V gives CDR1 SGDLS, CDR2 YYNGEE. The CDR3 spans 14 residues. V was pared by 5 bases and J by 1 base, with 5 bases of the junction left unmatched. As DNA, the CDR3 is TGTGCCAGCAGTGGGGACAGTTGGAACACTGAAGCTTTCTTT. Protein sequence: CASSGDSWNTEAFF.